Each of the 29 T cell receptor beta chains below was sequenced from the same sample in a study of T cell responses to AZD1222 COVID-19 vaccine. Generated by immunoSEQ multiplex PCR, the TCRdb table keeps only in-frame clones and is missing some. The table has about 150,000 clones, roughly 90% seen once. The material sequenced was peripheral blood, taken on day 0 of AZD1222 vaccination. The receptors derive from an adult in good health.

The genes are TRBV30 and TRBJ2-5; a weak D match, TRBD2 (7 bases). The CDR3 is made up of 15 amino acids. Germline V CDR1 and CDR2: GTSNPN, SVGIG (reference sequence). Trimming pared 0 bases from V and 5 bases from J, leaving 16 bases between. CDR3 in amino acids: CAWSVGGGTRETQYF. The CDR3 DNA is TGTGCCTGGAGTGTAGGGGGGGGGACTCGGGAGACCCAGTACTTC.

The V call is TRBV27, the J call TRBJ2-1; TRBD2 aligns across 15 bases. J gave up 9 bases and V 8 bases, and 14 bases lay outside the gene matches. Per the germline V gene, CDR1 is MNHEY and CDR2 is SMNVEV (reference sequence). CDR3 length equals 17 residues. CDR3 protein: CASGPTRTSGRAIEQFF. In nucleotides, the CDR3 is TGTGCCAGCGGGCCGACTAGGACTAGCGGGAGGGCCATTGAGCAGTTCTTC.

DNA for the CDR3: TGTGCCAGCAGTGGTACGTGGGGCCCTGGCTACACCTTC. This encodes CASSGTWGPGYTF. The chain joins TRBV28 to TRBJ1-2; D is perhaps TRBD1 (5 bases). Trimming removed 5 bases from V and 7 bases from J, with 14 bases in between. CDR3 length: 13 residues. Germline V lookup: CDR1 MDHEN, CDR2 SYDVKM.

V is TRBV7-6 and J is TRBJ2-2, with 10 bases fitting TRBD2. The CDR3 is made up of 16 amino acids. V lost 6 bases, J lost 5 bases, and 9 bases stayed unmatched. CDR1 and CDR2 from the germline V gene are SGHVS and FNYEAQ. CDR3: CASSRRLAGITGELFF. CDR3 DNA: TGTGCCAGCAGTCGTAGACTAGCGGGCATAACCGGGGAGCTGTTTTTT.

This sequence joins TRBV29-1 and TRBJ2-1, with TRBD2 identical over 7 bases. In germline, CDR1 is SQVTM, CDR2 ANQGSEA. The CDR3 loop spans 16 amino acids. Trimming took 7 bases from V and 2 from J; bases not matched to a gene: 14. The CDR3 protein is CSARVGAGVTYNEQFF. CDR3 nucleotide sequence: TGCAGCGCCCGAGTGGGCGCGGGAGTCACCTACAATGAGCAGTTCTTC.

The rearrangement joins TRBV24-1 to TRBJ1-4, with D uncertain. With 5 bases removed from V and 6 bases from J, the gap between germline ends came to 15 bases. CDR1 KGHDR and CDR2 SFDVKD come from the germline V gene. The length of the CDR3 is 15 residues. The CDR3 reads CATSARQGGHEKLFF. The DNA for the CDR3 is TGTGCCACCAGTGCCCGACAAGGAGGACATGAAAAACTGTTTTTT.

This chain links TRBV13 with TRBJ2-1; 11 nucleotides match TRBD2. The CDR3 length is 15 residues. From germline, CDR1 is PRHDT and CDR2 FYEKMQ (reference sequence). The ends lost 4 bases at V and 4 bases at J; junction bases unmatched: 3. The CDR3 DNA reads TGTGCCAGCAGCTCTCGACTAGCGGGATACAATGAGCAGTTCTTC. It encodes CASSSRLAGYNEQFF.

This sequence joins TRBV5-4 and TRBJ1-1; no firm D call. The CDR3 is 13 amino acids. Germline V lookup: CDR1 SGHNT, CDR2 YYREEE (reference sequence). The V end lost 4 bases, the J end lost 5 bases, and 12 bases lay between the germline ends. DNA of the CDR3: TGTGCCAGCAGCATGGAAAAGGCTACTGAAGCTTTCTTT. Translating it yields CASSMEKATEAFF.

The V gene is TRBV19, the J gene TRBJ1-1; 7 bases map to TRBD1. Germline V gene lookup returns CDR1 LNHDA and CDR2 SQIVND (reference sequence). Trimming cost V 3 bases and J 3 bases; bases outside gene matches: 10. CDR3 size: 16 residues. The CDR3 sequence: CASSIPPGGADTEAFF. The CDR3 coding sequence is TGTGCCAGTAGTATCCCCCCAGGGGGGGCTGACACTGAAGCTTTCTTT.

The CDR3 coding sequence is TGTGCCAGCAGCTTAGCTGCCCGGGGGAACTATGGCTACACCTTC. Encoded protein: CASSLAARGNYGYTF. This chain joins TRBV11-2 and TRBJ1-2, with D possibly being TRBD1 (5 bases). The CDR3 runs 15 residues. The germline V gene encodes CDR1 SGHAT and CDR2 FQNNGV. V lost 1 base and J lost 2, with 11 bases in between.

J is TRBJ2-2 and V is TRBV7-3, with a possible D match to TRBD2 (5 bases). The CDR3 is made up of 16 amino acids. Trimming pared 5 bases from V and 0 bases from J, leaving 13 bases between. Looked up from germline, CDR1 is SGHTA and CDR2 is FQGTGA. In DNA form, the CDR3 reads TGTGCCAGCAGCCGGAGGACCGTCGCGAACACCGGGGAGCTGTTTTTT. Amino acid sequence: CASSRRTVANTGELFF.

The J gene is TRBJ2-7, the V gene TRBV3-1 (or the pseudogene TRBV3-2); 16 positions agree with TRBD2. CDR3 length equals 18 residues. With 0 bases clipped from V and 1 base from J, the junction kept 3 bases outside the gene matches. In germline, CDR1 is LGHDT, CDR2 YNNKEL (reference sequence). The CDR3, as DNA: TGTGCCAGCAGCCAAGAGGGACTAGCGGGAGGGCCGTCCTACGAGCAGTACTTC. Translating gives CASSQEGLAGGPSYEQYF.

The chain recombines TRBV4-1 with TRBJ2-3, with D possibly matching TRBD1 (5 bases). The CDR3 has 18 amino acids. V lost 0 bases and J 0 bases, leaving 16 bases between the germline ends. CDR1 and CDR2 (germline): MGHRA, YSYEKL. DNA for the CDR3: TGCGCCAGCAGCCAAGAGGGGCAGGAACTAACTAGCACAGATACGCAGTATTTT. It encodes CASSQEGQELTSTDTQYF.

The chain joins TRBV2 to TRBJ1-4; tentatively, D is TRBD1 (5 bases). CDR3 length: 15 residues. From germline, CDR1 is SNHLY and CDR2 FYNNEI. The V end was cut by 3 bases, the J end by 8 bases, with 16 bases between. The CDR3 here is CASSDVGGTSEKLFF. CDR3 DNA sequence: TGTGCCAGCAGTGATGTGGGGGGAACCTCAGAAAAACTGTTTTTT.

The chain is built from TRBV6-5 and TRBJ1-5; D is possibly TRBD1 (6 bases). CDR3 length: 13 amino acids. Germline V gene lookup returns CDR1 MNHEY and CDR2 SVGAGI. With 8 bases removed from V and 8 bases from J, the gap between germline ends came to 16 bases. CDR3 protein: CASDPWAGEPQHF. CDR3 nucleotides: TGTGCCAGCGATCCATGGGCAGGGGAGCCCCAGCATTTT.

The chain has TRBV5-1 and TRBJ2-2; TRBD1 might be the D (6 bases). The CDR3 covers 17 residues. Germline lookup yields CDR1 SGHRS and CDR2 YFSETQ. Deletions cut 3 bases from V and 5 bases from J, with 20 bases between. Here the CDR3 reads CASSSEPAGVGTGELFF. The CDR3 DNA reads TGCGCCAGCAGCTCGGAGCCTGCAGGGGTCGGGACCGGGGAGCTGTTTTTT.

The genes are TRBV5-1 and TRBJ2-5; 11 nucleotides match TRBD2. Germline V CDR1 and CDR2: SGHRS, YFSETQ. CDR3 size: 15 residues. V lost 3 bases and J lost 1; bases outside the gene matches: 2. CDR3 nucleotides: TGCGCCAGCAGCTCAGGACTAGCGGGCCAAGAGACCCAGTACTTC. Translated, it gives CASSSGLAGQETQYF.

This chain links TRBV10-1 with TRBJ2-7, with D possibly being TRBD1 or TRBD2 (6 bases each). The V gene lost 7 bases and the J gene lost 1 base, with 17 bases spanning the gap. Germline lookup yields CDR1 WNHNN and CDR2 SYGVQD (reference sequence). CDR3 length equals 15 residues. The CDR3 DNA is TGCGCCAGCACCAGAAGGGGGAGGCGGTCCTACGAGCAGTACTTC. Its translation is CASTRRGRRSYEQYF.

V is TRBV18 and J is TRBJ2-1, with D perhaps matching TRBD2 (6 bases). V was shortened by 8 bases and J by 1 base, with 9 bases between the two germline ends. Looked up from germline, CDR1 is KGHSH and CDR2 is LQKENI. The CDR3 has 13 amino acids. The CDR3 sequence: CASQEGSYNEQFF. The DNA for the CDR3 is TGTGCCAGCCAGGAGGGGTCCTACAATGAGCAGTTCTTC.

The rearrangement links TRBV3-1 (or the pseudogene TRBV3-2) to TRBJ2-3; D not certain. Per germline, CDR1 LGHDT and CDR2 YNNKEL (reference sequence). The V gene lost 0 bases and the J gene lost 5 bases, with 6 bases spanning the gap. This CDR3 spans 13 amino acids. The CDR3 nucleotides are TGTGCCAGCAGCCAAGAGGGTTTAGATACGCAGTATTTT. This gives the protein CASSQEGLDTQYF.

V is TRBV2 and J is TRBJ2-1; the match to TRBD2 covers 12 bases. V gave up 7 bases and J gave up 9 bases; unmatched junction bases: 1. The length of the CDR3 is 12 residues. Germline V gene sequence: CDR1 SNHLY, CDR2 FYNNEI. The CDR3 nucleotides are TGTGCCAGCAAGACTAGCGGGAGTGAGCAGTTCTTC. It specifies CASKTSGSEQFF.

The chain has TRBV29-1 and TRBJ2-5; D gene unclear. The CDR3 totals 14 residues. Germline V gives CDR1 SQVTM, CDR2 ANQGSEA. Trimming removed 0 bases from V and 2 bases from J, with 10 bases in between. The CDR3 here is CSVEDLKGQETQYF. CDR3 DNA: TGCAGCGTTGAAGATCTAAAGGGTCAAGAGACCCAGTACTTC. The entire variable domain, with the rest obtained from reference TRBV29-1 and TRBJ2-5, is as follows: SAVISQKPSRDICQRGTSLTIQCQVDSQVTMMFWYRQQPGQSLTLIATANQGSEATYESGFVIDKFPISRPNLTFSTLTVSNMSPEDSSIYLCSVEDLKGQETQYFGPGTRLLVL.

This chain joins TRBV7-3 and TRBJ2-7, with TRBD1 matching 8 bases. Germline-derived CDR1 and CDR2 are SGHTA and FQGTGA. The CDR3 consists of 12 residues. The V and J ends lost 4 bases and 6 bases, in that order; junction bases with no gene match: 2. Here the CDR3 DNA reads TGTGCCAGCAGCTCACAGGGGGGCGAGCAGTACTTC. Its protein product is CASSSQGGEQYF. Full variable domain (outside the CDR3, taken from reference TRBV7-3 and TRBJ2-7): GAGVSQTPSNKVTEKGKYVELRCDPISGHTALYWYRQSLGQGPEFLIYFQGTGAADDSGLPNDRFFAVRPEGSVSTLKIQRTERGDSAVYLCASSSQGGEQYFGPGTRLTVT.

The chain carries TRBV11-2 and TRBJ2-5, with 8 bases fitting TRBD2. Germline CDR1 and CDR2: SGHAT and FQNNGV. This CDR3 contains 17 residues. Trimming removed 2 bases from V and 3 bases from J; junction bases left unmatched: 11. This chain's CDR3 is CASSLKVASGFKETQYF. CDR3 DNA: TGTGCCAGCAGCTTAAAGGTGGCTAGCGGGTTCAAAGAGACCCAGTACTTC.

The chain couples TRBV30 to TRBJ1-1; the D is unclear. CDR1 and CDR2 from the germline V gene are GTSNPN and SVGIG (reference sequence). Deletions cut 5 bases from V and 0 bases from J, with 10 bases between. This CDR3 region has 13 residues. The CDR3 sequence is CAWAWQMNTEAFF. In DNA, the CDR3 is TGTGCCTGGGCCTGGCAGATGAACACTGAAGCTTTCTTT.

This clone appeared a single time. The chain carries TRBV29-1 and TRBJ1-2; D uncertain. CDR3 length: 12 amino acids. Germline lookup yields CDR1 SQVTM and CDR2 ANQGSEA. With 4 bases removed from V and 4 bases from J, the gap between germline ends came to 10 bases. In DNA, the CDR3 is TGCAGCGTTGCCGACATCGTCTATGGCTACACCTTC. It is translated as CSVADIVYGYTF. Full variable domain (missing parts from reference TRBV29-1 and TRBJ1-2): SAVISQKPSRDICQRGTSLTIQCQVDSQVTMMFWYRQQPGQSLTLIATANQGSEATYESGFVIDKFPISRPNLTFSTLTVSNMSPEDSSIYLCSVADIVYGYTFGSGTRLTVV.

The V call is TRBV2, the J call TRBJ1-5; 8 nucleotides line up with TRBD1. Trimming took 2 bases from V and 7 from J; bases not matched to a gene: 10. This CDR3 comprises 16 residues. Germline loops: CDR1 SNHLY, CDR2 FYNNEI. The chain's CDR3 is CASSERRQGATQPQHF. The CDR3 bases are TGTGCCAGCAGTGAAAGGAGGCAGGGGGCAACCCAGCCCCAGCATTTT.

The rearrangement joins TRBV5-1 to TRBJ2-7; D may be TRBD2 (6 bases). V was pared by 5 bases and J by 6 bases, with 15 bases between. Germline assignment: CDR1 SGHRS and CDR2 YFSETQ. The CDR3 loop spans 13 amino acids. In nucleotides, the CDR3 is TGCGCCAGCAGTGTGCGGGAAAGGGGCGAGCAGTACTTC. It codes for CASSVRERGEQYF.

The V and J genes are TRBV30 and TRBJ1-2, with D hard to call. The germline V gene has CDR1 GTSNPN and CDR2 SVGIG (reference sequence). Trimming took 2 bases from V and 0 from J, leaving 13 bases between them. The CDR3 contains 15 residues. This CDR3 reads CAWSSRGGTNYGYTF. Here the CDR3 DNA reads TGTGCCTGGAGTTCCCGAGGAGGGACTAACTATGGCTACACCTTC.